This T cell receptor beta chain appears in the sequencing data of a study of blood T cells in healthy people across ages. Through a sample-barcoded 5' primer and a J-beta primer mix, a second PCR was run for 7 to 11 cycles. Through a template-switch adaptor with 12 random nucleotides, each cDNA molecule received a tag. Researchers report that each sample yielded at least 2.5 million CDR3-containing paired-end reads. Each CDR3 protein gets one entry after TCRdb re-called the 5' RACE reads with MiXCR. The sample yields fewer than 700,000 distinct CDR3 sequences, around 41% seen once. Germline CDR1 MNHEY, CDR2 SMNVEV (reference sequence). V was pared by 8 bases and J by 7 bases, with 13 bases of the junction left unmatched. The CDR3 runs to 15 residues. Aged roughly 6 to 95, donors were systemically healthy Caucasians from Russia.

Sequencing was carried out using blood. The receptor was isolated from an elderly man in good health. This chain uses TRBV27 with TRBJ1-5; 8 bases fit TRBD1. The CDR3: CASSFTQGAGQPQHF. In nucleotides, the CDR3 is TGTGCCAGCTCCTTTACCCAGGGGGCGGGCCAGCCCCAGCATTTT.